This is a list of T cell receptor beta chains from one sample in a study of blood T cell repertoires in COVID-19. Assay used: immunoSEQ multiplex PCR; TCRdb lists only in-frame clones, some missing. Of approximately 140,000 clones listed, roughly 90% are singletons. Source material: PBMCs or T cells enriched from blood (not recorded which). The receptor source for this set is a woman aged 45-65 years who had recovered from COVID-19. The CDR3 runs from the conserved cysteine through the conserved F or W. D genes are given only for firm matches. Expanded clones get a size class; other rows say once, few or many, or leave the size out.

.	TRBJ2-7	.	TRBV5-5	TGTGCCAGCAGCCAACTAGTGACTTACTACGAGCAGTACTTC	CASSQLVTYYEQYF
.	TRBJ1-2	.	TRBV30	TGTGCCTGGATTTCGCAGGGAATTTTCTATGGCTACACCTTC	CAWISQGIFYGYTF
.	TRBJ1-2	.	TRBV3-1/TRBV3-2	TGTGCCAGCAGCCAAGATTGGTCAGGGAACGGCTACACCTTC	CASSQDWSGNGYTF
TRBD2	TRBJ2-7	once	TRBV27	TGTGCCAGCAGTTTAAACGGACTAGCGGGGGGGACGGCCTCCTACGAGCAGTACTTC	CASSLNGLAGGTASYEQYF
.	TRBJ1-5	.	TRBV19	TGTGCCAGTAGTCAAGGGGCGACTTCAATTAATCAGCCCCAGCATTTT	CASSQGATSINQPQHF
.	TRBJ2-1	.	TRBV19	TGTGCCAGTAGTATCCGGAGGGGTGAGTACAATGAGCAGTTCTTC	CASSIRRGEYNEQFF
.	TRBJ2-7	.	TRBV5-1	TGCGCCAGCAGCTTGGCGGGGTGGGAGCAGTACTTC	CASSLAGWEQYF
.	TRBJ1-6	.	TRBV13	TGTGCCAGCAGCCCTCAGGGGACCAATTCACCCCTCCACTTT	CASSPQGTNSPLHF
.	TRBJ2-2	.	TRBV5-1	TGCGCCAGCAGCCTCCAGACAACGACCGGGGAGCTGTTTTTT	CASSLQTTTGELFF
.	TRBJ2-7	.	TRBV3-1/TRBV3-2	TGTGCCAGCAGCCAAGATACAGTTATCTACGAGCAGTACTTC	CASSQDTVIYEQYF
TRBD2	TRBJ2-7	.	TRBV7-3	TGTGCCAGCAGCTCTAGACTAGCGAAGGTTCCATGCGAGCAGTACTTC	CASSSRLAKVPCEQYF
TRBD1	TRBJ1-6	few	TRBV19	TGTGCCAGTAGTACCGGACAGGGGGGCTCTCCGGCCCTCCACTTT	CASSTGQGGSPALHF
TRBD2	TRBJ2-7	.	TRBV20-1	TGCAGTAGCGGGGGTACCTACGAGCAGTACTTC	CSSGGTYEQYF
.	TRBJ2-2	few	TRBV2	TGTGCCAGCAGTGTGGGGGGTACCGGGGAGCTGTTTTTT	CASSVGGTGELFF
.	TRBJ1-5	.	TRBV11-3	TGTGCCAGCAGCTTAGGGGCGAATCAGCCCCAGCATTTT	CASSLGANQPQHF
.	TRBJ2-7	.	TRBV3-1/TRBV3-2	TGTGCCAGCAGCCAAGAGGGCAGGGGCCCTTTCCACGAGCAGTACTTC	CASSQEGRGPFHEQYF
TRBD1	TRBJ2-7	once	TRBV29-1	TGCAGCGTTGAAGATCCGGGGACAGACTCCTACGAGCAGTACTTC	CSVEDPGTDSYEQYF
.	TRBJ2-2	.	TRBV19	TGTGCCAGTAGTACCCTGGCTGGCGGGGAGCTGTTTTTT	CASSTLAGGELFF
.	TRBJ1-1	once	TRBV3-1/TRBV3-2	TGTGCCAGCAGCCAGGGGACAACGAACACTGAAGCTTTCTTT	CASSQGTTNTEAFF
TRBD1	TRBJ2-7	.	TRBV14	TGTGCCAGCAGCCCCGATGGGCCGGGGACAGGGTTGAGTTACGAGCAGTACTTC	CASSPDGPGTGLSYEQYF
.	TRBJ1-1	.	TRBV5-1	TGCGCCAGCAGCTTGTTAGGGGGGAACACTGAAGCTTTCTTT	CASSLLGGNTEAFF
TRBD2	TRBJ2-1	.	TRBV9	TGTGCCAGCAGTGGGACTAGCGAAATGATTGAGCAGTTCTTC	CASSGTSEMIEQFF
TRBD1	TRBJ1-1	.	TRBV2	TGTGCCAGCAGCGAACTCCCGCCCGACAGGGGCGTGGAAGCTTTCTTT	CASSELPPDRGVEAFF
TRBD1	TRBJ2-5	.	TRBV3-1/TRBV3-2	TGTGCCAGCAGCCAAGAGGGACAGGGAGAGACCCAGTACTTC	CASSQEGQGETQYF
TRBD1	TRBJ1-5	.	TRBV27	TGTGCCAGCAGTTTTGGGACAGGGAGGAATCAGCCCCAGCATTTT	CASSFGTGRNQPQHF
.	TRBJ2-2	.	TRBV14	TGTGCCAGCAGCCAAGATCGATCGGTCCCTGGGGAGCTGTTTTTT	CASSQDRSVPGELFF
.	TRBJ1-1	.	TRBV10-3	TGTGCCATCAGTGAGTCACCGACGGTACGGGGAATGAACACTGAAGCTTTCTTT	CAISESPTVRGMNTEAFF
.	TRBJ1-2	.	TRBV19	TGTGCCAGTAGTATTTCGGGGAGCGATGGCTACACCTTC	CASSISGSDGYTF
.	TRBJ2-5	.	TRBV5-1	TGCGCCAGCAGCCTCCAGGGGGGACAAGAGACCCAGTACTTC	CASSLQGGQETQYF
TRBD2	TRBJ2-3	.	TRBV6-4	TGTGCCAGCAGTGGGGGGACTAGCGTCACAGATACGCAGTATTTT	CASSGGTSVTDTQYF
TRBD1	TRBJ1-2	few	TRBV29-1	TGCAGCGTCAATACAGGGGGAAACGGCTATGGCTACACCTTC	CSVNTGGNGYGYTF
.	TRBJ2-7	.	TRBV5-4	TGTGCCAGCAGCTTAGACGACCCCCGGGACACAACCTACGAGCAGTACTTC	CASSLDDPRDTTYEQYF
TRBD2	TRBJ2-5	.	TRBV3-1/TRBV3-2	TGTGCCAGCAGGTTTAGCGGGGAGACCCAGTACTTC	CASRFSGETQYF
TRBD2	TRBJ2-1	.	TRBV19	TGTGCCAGTAGTATAGATCTGGCTAGCGGGGGCAGTTACAATGAGCAGTTCTTC	CASSIDLASGGSYNEQFF
.	TRBJ2-7	once	TRBV10-3	TGTGCCATCAGTGAGGGTTTAGGGGTGTCCTACGAGCAGTACTTC	CAISEGLGVSYEQYF
.	TRBJ1-2	.	TRBV7-9	TGTGCCAGCAGCCCGCGGGGTGGGACCCTAACTATGGAGGGCTACACCTTC	CASSPRGGTLTMEGYTF
TRBD2	TRBJ2-1	.	TRBV7-9	TGTGCCAGCAGCTTAGCGCCCAGCGGGGGAAATGAGCAGTTCTTC	CASSLAPSGGNEQFF
TRBD2	TRBJ2-3	.	TRBV25-1	TGTGCCAGCAGTATTAGCGGGGGGCCCACAGATACGCAGTATTTT	CASSISGGPTDTQYF
.	TRBJ1-1	.	TRBV3-1/TRBV3-2	TGTGCCAGCAGCCAAGGTGGCAACACTGAAGCTTTCTTT	CASSQGGNTEAFF
.	TRBJ2-1	.	TRBV4-3	TGCGCCAGCAGCCAAGACAGGGTCTACAATGAGCAGTTCTTC	CASSQDRVYNEQFF
.	TRBJ2-7	.	TRBV11-2	TGTGCCAGCAGCTTAGGATCAGGGGTCCACGAGCAGTACTTC	CASSLGSGVHEQYF
.	TRBJ2-5	.	TRBV5-1	TGCGCCAGCCGAAGATCAGGGGCAGAGAAAGAGACCCAGTACTTC	CASRRSGAEKETQYF
TRBD2	TRBJ2-1	once	TRBV5-1	TGCGCCAGCAGCTTGGAAGGCGGGGGGGCGGAGCAGTTCTTC	CASSLEGGGAEQFF
.	TRBJ1-6	.	TRBV3-1/TRBV3-2	TGTGCCAGCACCCCTCAAACCCAGGGTAATTCACCCCTCCACTTT	CASTPQTQGNSPLHF
.	TRBJ1-1	.	TRBV20-1	TGCAGTGCTAGTGTGAGGAACACTGAAGCTTTCTTT	CSASVRNTEAFF
.	TRBJ1-2	.	TRBV6-1	TGTGCCAGCAGTGAAGCAAACCGGGCTAACTATGGCTACACCTTC	CASSEANRANYGYTF
.	TRBJ2-2	once	TRBV2	TGTGCCAGCAGTGAACAGGGCCCTATCACCGGGGAGCTGTTTTTT	CASSEQGPITGELFF
.	TRBJ1-6	.	TRBV7-8	TGTGCCAGCAGCTTAGTTTTAGGCCTTCGTACTAGGTCACCCCTCCACTTT	CASSLVLGLRTRSPLHF
TRBD1	TRBJ2-7	.	TRBV20-1	TGCAGTGCTAGTCCCGGGACAGGGGTTCCCTACGAGCAGTACTTC	CSASPGTGVPYEQYF
TRBD2	TRBJ2-7	once	TRBV7-3	TGTGCCAGCAGCTTATTTAGCGGGGGGGCCCACGAGCAGTACTTC	CASSLFSGGAHEQYF
TRBD2	TRBJ2-2	.	TRBV5-5	TGTGCCAGCAGCTCCCACCGGGGGCGGGGGGCTTCCGGGGAGCTGTTTTTT	CASSSHRGRGASGELFF
TRBD2	TRBJ2-2	.	TRBV9	TGTGCCAGCAGCGTAGTGGGACTAGCAAGCGGGGAGCTGTTTTTT	CASSVVGLASGELFF
.	TRBJ2-5	.	TRBV16	TGTGCCAGCAGCCACAGGGGGGCCCCCCAAGAGACCCAGTACTTC	CASSHRGAPQETQYF
TRBD1	TRBJ2-3	once	TRBV27	TGTGCCAAGCTTACAGGGGGTAGAAGCACAGATACGCAGTATTTT	CAKLTGGRSTDTQYF
.	TRBJ2-7	.	TRBV11-2	TGTGCCAGCAGCCGGGGAAGCTACGAGCAGTACTTC	CASSRGSYEQYF
.	TRBJ2-3	.	TRBV30	TGTGCCTGGAGTACAGGGGGGGCAGATACGCAGTATTTT	CAWSTGGADTQYF
.	TRBJ1-4	.	TRBV2	TGTGCCAGCAGGGGCAGTGAAAAACTGTTTTTT	CASRGSEKLFF